The TCR beta chain described here comes from a study of CD4 T cells in relation to SARS-CoV-2 and coronaviruses. Assay: immunoSEQ multiplex PCR; the TCRdb copy retains only in-frame clones and omits some. The sample holds more than 25,000 clones; around 79% are singletons and the top ten take roughly 20%. The unexposed donors gave CD4+ T cells in about 2010-2019, prior to COVID-19. Isolation of CD4+ T cells took place after around 11 days in culture. Comment on this clone: The target antigen is unknown.

V lost 7 bases, J lost 2 bases, and 1 base stayed unmatched. This CDR3 comprises 11 residues. Germline V gene lookup returns CDR1 GTSNPN and CDR2 SVGIG (reference sequence). This TCR came from a human donor in good health. This chain links TRBV30 with TRBJ2-5; 7 bases match TRBD1. The sequencing input was CD4+ T cells from PBMCs, cultured in vitro. CDR3 DNA: TGTGCCTCGGGACAGCAAGAGACCCAGTACTTC. This sequence encodes CASGQQETQYF.